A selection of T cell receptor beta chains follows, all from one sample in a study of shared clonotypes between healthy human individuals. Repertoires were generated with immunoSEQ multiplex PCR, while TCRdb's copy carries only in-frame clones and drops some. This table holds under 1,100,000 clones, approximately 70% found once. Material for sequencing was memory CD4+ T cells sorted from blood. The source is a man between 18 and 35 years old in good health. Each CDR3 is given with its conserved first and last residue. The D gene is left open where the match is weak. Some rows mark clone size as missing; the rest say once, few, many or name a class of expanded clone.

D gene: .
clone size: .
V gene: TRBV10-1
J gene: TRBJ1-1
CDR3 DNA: TGCGCCAGCAGTGAGTCTGGAGTAAAGCCTGAAGCTTTCTTT
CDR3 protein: CASSESGVKPEAFF

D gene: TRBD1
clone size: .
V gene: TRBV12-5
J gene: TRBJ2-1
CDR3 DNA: TGTGCTAGTGGCCCTCCCGGGACAGGGCTCTCCTACAATGAGCAGTTCTTC
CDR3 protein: CASGPPGTGLSYNEQFF

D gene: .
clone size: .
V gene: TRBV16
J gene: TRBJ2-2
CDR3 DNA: TGTGCCAGCAGCCAATCAGGGGGAGGAAACACCGGGGAGCTGTTTTTT
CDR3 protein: CASSQSGGGNTGELFF

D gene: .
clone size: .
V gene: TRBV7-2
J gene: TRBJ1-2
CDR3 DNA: TGTGCCAGCAGCTCAGTCCGGGCGGTCACCTTC
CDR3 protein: CASSSVRAVTF

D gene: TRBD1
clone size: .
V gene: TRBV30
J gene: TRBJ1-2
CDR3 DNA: TGTGCCTGGAGTTGGGTACAGGGGGCTCAAGGCTACACCTTC
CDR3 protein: CAWSWVQGAQGYTF

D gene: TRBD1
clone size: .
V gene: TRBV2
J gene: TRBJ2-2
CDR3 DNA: TGTGCCAGTAAAACCGGGACAGGGGGCACGGGGACCGGGGAGCTGTTTTTT
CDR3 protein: CASKTGTGGTGTGELFF

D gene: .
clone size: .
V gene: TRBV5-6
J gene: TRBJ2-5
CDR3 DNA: TGTGCCAGCAGCCCACGATGGGACGGGGACCAAGAGACCCAGTACTTC
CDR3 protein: CASSPRWDGDQETQYF

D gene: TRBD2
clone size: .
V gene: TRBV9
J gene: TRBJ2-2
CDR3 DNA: TGTGCCAGCACCCCACGACTAGCGGGACCGGTGGAGCTGTTTTTT
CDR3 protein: CASTPRLAGPVELFF

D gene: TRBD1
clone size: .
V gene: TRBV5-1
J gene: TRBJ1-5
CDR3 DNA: TGCGCCAGCAGCACTCCGGGACAGGGGGCGTCGGGACAGCCCCAGCATTTT
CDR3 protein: CASSTPGQGASGQPQHF

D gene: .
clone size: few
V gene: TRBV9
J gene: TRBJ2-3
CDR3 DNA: TGTGCCAGCAGTAGGTGGGACTCGTCTAGCACAGATACGCAGTATTTT
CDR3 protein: CASSRWDSSSTDTQYF

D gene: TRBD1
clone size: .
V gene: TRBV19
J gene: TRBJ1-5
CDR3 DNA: TGTGCCAGTAGTATCCCAGGGGGGGGTCAGCCCCAGCATTTT
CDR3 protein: CASSIPGGGQPQHF

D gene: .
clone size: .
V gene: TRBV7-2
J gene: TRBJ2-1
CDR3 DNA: TGTGCCAGCAGCCGAGATTTCCGGTGGGGCAATGAGCAGTTCTTC
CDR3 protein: CASSRDFRWGNEQFF

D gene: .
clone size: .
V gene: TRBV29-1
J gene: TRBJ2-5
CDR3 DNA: TGCAGCTTCCCGGTCGGGGAGACCCAGTACTTC
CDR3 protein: CSFPVGETQYF

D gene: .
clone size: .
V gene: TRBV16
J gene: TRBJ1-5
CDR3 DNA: TGTGCCAGCAGCCAATCCGGACGGGGGGATCAGCCCCAGCATTTT
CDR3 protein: CASSQSGRGDQPQHF

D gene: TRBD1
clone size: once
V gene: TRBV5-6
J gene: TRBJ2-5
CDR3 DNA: TGTGCCAGCAGCTTGCGGGACAGGGGCATCCAAGAGACCCAGTACTTC
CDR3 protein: CASSLRDRGIQETQYF

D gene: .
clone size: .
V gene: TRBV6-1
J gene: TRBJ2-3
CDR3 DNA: TGTGCCAGCAGAAGACTAGATACGCAGTATTTT
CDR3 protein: CASRRLDTQYF

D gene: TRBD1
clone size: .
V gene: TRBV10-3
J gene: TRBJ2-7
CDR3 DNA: TGTGCCATCCTAGAGGACAGGGGGAGCTCCTACGAGCAGTACTTC
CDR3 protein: CAILEDRGSSYEQYF

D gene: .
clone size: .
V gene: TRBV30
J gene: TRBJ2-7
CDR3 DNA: TGTGCCTGGACTGTGACGCCCTACGAGCAGTACTTC
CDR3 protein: CAWTVTPYEQYF